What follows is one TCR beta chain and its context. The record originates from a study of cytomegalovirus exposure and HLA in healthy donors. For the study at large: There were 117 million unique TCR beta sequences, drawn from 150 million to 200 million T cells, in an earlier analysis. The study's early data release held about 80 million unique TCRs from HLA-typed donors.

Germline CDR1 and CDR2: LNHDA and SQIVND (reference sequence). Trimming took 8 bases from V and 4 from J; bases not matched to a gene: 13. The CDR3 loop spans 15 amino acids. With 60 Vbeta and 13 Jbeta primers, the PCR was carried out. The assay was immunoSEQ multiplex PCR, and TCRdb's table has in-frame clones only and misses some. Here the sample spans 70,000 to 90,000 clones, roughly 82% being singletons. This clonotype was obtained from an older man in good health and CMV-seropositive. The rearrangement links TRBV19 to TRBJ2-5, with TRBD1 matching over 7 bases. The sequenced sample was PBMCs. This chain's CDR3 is CASGIQDRAGETQYF. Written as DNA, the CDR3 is TGTGCCAGTGGGATTCAAGACAGGGCGGGAGAGACCCAGTACTTC.